This T cell receptor (beta chain) stems from a study of OX40 agonist ivuxolimab in advanced cancers. Profiled with immunoSEQ multiplex PCR; TCRdb holds only in-frame clones, not every one. This sample carries more than 95,000 clones, around 94% of them seen once, and the ten largest clones take around 0.17%. The ends were cut back, 4 bases at V and 12 bases at J, with 7 bases in the middle. Germline V gene data show CDR1 as SEHNR and CDR2 as FQNEAQ (reference sequence). The CDR3 sequence is 11 residues long. This receptor was obtained from an adult with an advanced solid tumor such as melanoma, head and neck, liver or kidney cancer. The chain carries TRBV7-9 and TRBJ1-6; no definite D call. Sequenced material: CD4+ or CD8+ T cells sorted from blood, taken in a trial of the OX40 agonist ivuxolimab. The CDR3: CASSSELPLHF. As DNA, the CDR3 is TGTGCCAGCAGCTCTGAGTTACCCCTCCACTTT.